The clone carrying this T cell receptor beta chain was seen many times. From the 5' RACE reads, TCRdb called clonotypes with MiXCR, one entry per CDR3 protein. The sample lists fewer than 20,000 distinct CDR3 sequences; about 20% were seen once. Germline-derived CDR1 and CDR2 are LNHDA and SQIVND (reference sequence). The CDR3 contains 14 residues. With V trimmed by 4 bases and J by 2 bases, 4 bases remained unmatched. This sample is drawn from a study of spatial heterogeneity in lung cancer. As to time point: sample taken at primary tumor resection. Unsorted samples of tumor, nontumor lung or frozen PBMC had their whole RNA sequenced.

V usage is TRBV19 and J usage is TRBJ1-2; 7 bases are shared with TRBD1. This material consisted of PBMCs, taken at surgery. This TCR was recovered from a male donor with early-stage non-small cell lung cancer. In DNA, the CDR3 is TGTGCCAGTAGTACCCGACAGGGCAACTATGGCTACACCTTC. Its protein product is CASSTRQGNYGYTF.